The 5 T cell receptor beta chains in this list originate from one sample, sequenced in a study of control samples from healthy donors and cancer patients. TCRdb's table, derived via immunoSEQ multiplex PCR, lists solely in-frame clones and lacks some. Of roughly 180,000 clones detected, just over 90% appear once; the ten largest clones hold approximately 4%. Material: blood. The receptors originated from a woman aged 60-75 years in good health.

The V call is TRBV27, the J call TRBJ1-2; the match to TRBD1 covers 7 bases. Germline V gives CDR1 MNHEY, CDR2 SMNVEV (reference sequence). With V trimmed by 5 bases and J by 6 bases, 18 bases remained unmatched. The CDR3 consists of 17 residues. This CDR3 is CASSLTGSFRGGNGYTF. CDR3 nucleotide sequence: TGTGCCAGCAGTCTAACCGGGTCCTTCAGGGGGGGTAATGGCTACACCTTC.

The J gene is TRBJ1-6, the V gene TRBV6-5; no clear D gene. V was pared by 6 bases and J by 6 bases, with 6 bases between. The germline V gene encodes CDR1 MNHEY and CDR2 SVGAGI. This CDR3 contains 12 residues. The CDR3 nucleotides are TGTGCCAGCAGACGGACTAATTCACCCCTCCACTTT. Protein sequence: CASRRTNSPLHF.

The rearrangement uses TRBV19 and TRBJ1-6, with D possibly matching TRBD1 (6 bases). Germline CDR1 is LNHDA and CDR2 is SQIVND (reference sequence). The CDR3 is 16 residues long. Trimming shortened V by 2 bases and J by 10 bases, and 18 bases separated the two germline ends. The DNA for the CDR3 is TGTGCCAGTAGTATAAATAGAGGGGGGGGATACTCACCCCTCCACTTT. Encoded protein: CASSINRGGGYSPLHF.

The rearrangement uses TRBV5-6 and TRBJ2-7; possibly TRBD1 or TRBD2 for D (5 bases each). V was clipped by 0 bases and J by 5 bases, with 9 bases between them. The CDR3 is made up of 13 amino acids. CDR1 is SGHDT and CDR2 is YYEEEE in the germline V gene. CDR3 sequence reads: CASSLAEGHEQYF. For the CDR3, the DNA is TGTGCCAGCAGCTTGGCCGAGGGGCACGAGCAGTACTTC.

This clone has just one count. The chain recombines TRBV7-9 with TRBJ1-2, with D maybe TRBD1 (5 bases). The CDR3 has 16 amino acids. Germline values: CDR1 SEHNR, CDR2 FQNEAQ (reference sequence). With 5 bases removed from V and 5 bases from J, the gap between germline ends came to 21 bases. The chain's CDR3 is CASSDKEGTIVYGYTF. CDR3 coding DNA: TGTGCCAGCAGCGATAAAGAAGGGACTATAGTTTATGGCTACACCTTC.